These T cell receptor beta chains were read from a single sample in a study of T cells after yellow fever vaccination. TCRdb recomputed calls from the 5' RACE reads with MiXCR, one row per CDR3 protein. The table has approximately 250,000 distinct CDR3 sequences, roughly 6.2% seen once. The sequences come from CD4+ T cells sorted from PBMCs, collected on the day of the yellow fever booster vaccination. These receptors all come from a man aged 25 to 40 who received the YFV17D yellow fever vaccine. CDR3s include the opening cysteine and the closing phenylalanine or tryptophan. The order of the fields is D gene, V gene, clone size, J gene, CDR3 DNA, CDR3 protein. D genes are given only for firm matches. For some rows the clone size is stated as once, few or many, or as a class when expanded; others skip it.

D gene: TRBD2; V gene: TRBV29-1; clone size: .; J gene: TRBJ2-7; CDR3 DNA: TGCAGCCTACCTAGCGGGAGTATCTACGAGCAGTACTTC; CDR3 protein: CSLPSGSIYEQYF
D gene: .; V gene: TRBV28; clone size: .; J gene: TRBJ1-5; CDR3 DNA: TGTGCCAGCAGAAGCGGGGGGGGCCAGCCCCAGCATTTT; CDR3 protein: CASRSGGGQPQHF
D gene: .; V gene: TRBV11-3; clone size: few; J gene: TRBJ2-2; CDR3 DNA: TGTGCCAGCAGCTCCAAAGTCCCTCCCGGGGAGCTGTTTTTT; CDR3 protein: CASSSKVPPGELFF
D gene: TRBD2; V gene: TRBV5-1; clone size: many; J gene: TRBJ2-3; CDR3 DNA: TGCGCCAGCAGCTTGAATAGCGGGAGACGAGCAGATACGCAGTATTTT; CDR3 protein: CASSLNSGRRADTQYF
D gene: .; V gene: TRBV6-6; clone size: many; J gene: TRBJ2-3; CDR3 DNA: TGTGCCAGCAGTTACTCGGGCACAGATACGCAGTATTTT; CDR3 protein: CASSYSGTDTQYF
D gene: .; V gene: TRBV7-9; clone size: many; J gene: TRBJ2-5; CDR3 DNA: TGTGCCAGCAGCTTAAGCGGCAGGGGAGGCGGGGAGACCCAGTACTTC; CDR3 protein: CASSLSGRGGGETQYF
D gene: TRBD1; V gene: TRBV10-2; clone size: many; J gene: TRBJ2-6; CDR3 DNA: TGCGCCAGCATGACGGGACAGGGGATATCTGGGGCCAACGTCCTGACTTTC; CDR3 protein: CASMTGQGISGANVLTF
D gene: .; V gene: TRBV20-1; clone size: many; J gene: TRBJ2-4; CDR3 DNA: TGCAGTCCCTCCGGATTAGCCAAAAACATTCAGTACTTC; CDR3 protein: CSPSGLAKNIQYF
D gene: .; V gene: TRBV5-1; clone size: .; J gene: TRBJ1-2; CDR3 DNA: TGCGCCAGCAGACCCACGGACTATGGCTACACCTTC; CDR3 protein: CASRPTDYGYTF
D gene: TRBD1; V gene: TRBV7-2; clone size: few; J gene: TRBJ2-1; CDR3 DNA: TGTGCCAGCAGCTTAGCCGCAACAGGGGGCTCCTACAATGAGCAGTTCTTC; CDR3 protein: CASSLAATGGSYNEQFF
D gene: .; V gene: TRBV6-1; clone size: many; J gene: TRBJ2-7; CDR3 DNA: TGTGCCAGCAGCCGGGGCGAGGTAGCTTCGGAGCAGTACTTC; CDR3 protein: CASSRGEVASEQYF
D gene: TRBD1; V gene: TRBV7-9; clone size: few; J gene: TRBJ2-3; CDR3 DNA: TGTGCCAGCAGCATACGGACAGGGACAGATACGCAGTATTTT; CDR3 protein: CASSIRTGTDTQYF
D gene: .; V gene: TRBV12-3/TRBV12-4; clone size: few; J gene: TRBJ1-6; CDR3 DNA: TGTGCCAGCAGTTCTGGACCCCCAGCCCTCCACTTT; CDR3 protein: CASSSGPPALHF
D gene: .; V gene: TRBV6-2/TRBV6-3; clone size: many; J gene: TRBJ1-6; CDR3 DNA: TGTGCCAGCAGACGGGACCCCGCGAGCTCCTATAATTCACCCCTCCACTTT; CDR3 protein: CASRRDPASSYNSPLHF
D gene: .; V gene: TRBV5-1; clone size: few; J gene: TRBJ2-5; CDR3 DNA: TGCGCCAGCAGCGCCCGGGACTTACGGGGGGAGACCCAGTACTTC; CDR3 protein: CASSARDLRGETQYF
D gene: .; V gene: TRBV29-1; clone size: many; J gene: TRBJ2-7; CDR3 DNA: TGCAGCGCTACAAAGGGGACTTCTAACTCCTACGAGCAGTACTTC; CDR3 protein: CSATKGTSNSYEQYF
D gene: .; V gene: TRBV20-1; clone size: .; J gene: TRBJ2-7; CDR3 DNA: TGCTTTGCTGGCTACTACGAGCAGTACTTC; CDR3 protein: CFAGYYEQYF
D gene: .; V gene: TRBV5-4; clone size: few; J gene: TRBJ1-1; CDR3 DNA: TGTGCCAGCAGCTTGGCCCCAGGGGAGAACACTGAAGCTTTCTTT; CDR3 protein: CASSLAPGENTEAFF
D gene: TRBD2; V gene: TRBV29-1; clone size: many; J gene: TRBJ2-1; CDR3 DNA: TGCAGCGTTAGGTGGCTAGCGGGAGCCAATGAGCAGTTCTTC; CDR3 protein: CSVRWLAGANEQFF
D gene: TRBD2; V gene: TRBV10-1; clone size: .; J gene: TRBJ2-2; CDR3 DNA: TGCGCCAGCCGATTAGCGGGGGAGGAGGCCGGGGAGCTGTTTTTT; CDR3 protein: CASRLAGEEAGELFF
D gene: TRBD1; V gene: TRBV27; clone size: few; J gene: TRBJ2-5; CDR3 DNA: TGTGCCAGCAGTTTATCACGCTTCACCTCCGGGACAGGGACGTATGAGACCCAGTACTTC; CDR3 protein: CASSLSRFTSGTGTYETQYF
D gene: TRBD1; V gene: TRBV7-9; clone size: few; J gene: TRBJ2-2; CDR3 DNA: TGTGCCAGCGCGCGACAGGGGAGCACCGGGGAGCTGTTTTTT; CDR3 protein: CASARQGSTGELFF
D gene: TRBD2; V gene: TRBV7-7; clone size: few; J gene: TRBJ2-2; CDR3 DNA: TGTGCTAGCGGGGGGCCGGCCCGCCCCGGGGAGCTGTTTTTT; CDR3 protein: CASGGPARPGELFF
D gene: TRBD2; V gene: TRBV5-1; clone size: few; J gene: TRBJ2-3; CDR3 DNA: TGCGCCAGCAGCTCTCAAGCGGGAGGGGCCTATGATACGCAGTATTTT; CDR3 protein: CASSSQAGGAYDTQYF
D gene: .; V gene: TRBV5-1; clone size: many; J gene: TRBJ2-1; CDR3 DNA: TGCGCCAGCAGCTTTAGCTATGAGCAGTTCTTC; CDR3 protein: CASSFSYEQFF